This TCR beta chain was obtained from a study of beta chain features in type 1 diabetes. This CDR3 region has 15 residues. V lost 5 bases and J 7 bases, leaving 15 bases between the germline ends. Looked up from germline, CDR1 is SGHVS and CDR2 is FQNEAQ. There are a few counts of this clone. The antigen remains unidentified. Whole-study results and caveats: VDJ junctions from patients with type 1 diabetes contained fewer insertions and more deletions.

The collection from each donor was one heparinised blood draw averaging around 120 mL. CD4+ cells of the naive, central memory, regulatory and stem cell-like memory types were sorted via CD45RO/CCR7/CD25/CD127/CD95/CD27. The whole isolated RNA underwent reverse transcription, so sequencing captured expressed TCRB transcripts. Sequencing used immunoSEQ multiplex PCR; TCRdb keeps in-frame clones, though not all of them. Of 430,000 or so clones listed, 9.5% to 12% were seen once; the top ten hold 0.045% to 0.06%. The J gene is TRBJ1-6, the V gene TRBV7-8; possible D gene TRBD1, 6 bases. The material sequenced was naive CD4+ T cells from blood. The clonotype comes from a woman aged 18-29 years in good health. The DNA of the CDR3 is TGTGCCAGCAGCCCAACGGCAGGGGTGAATTCACCCCTCCACTTT. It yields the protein CASSPTAGVNSPLHF.